This TCR beta chain was profiled in a study of T cell responses to AZD1222 COVID-19 vaccine. Trimming at V came to 3 bases and at J to 2 bases, leaving 3 bases not matched to a gene. From germline, CDR1 is LGHDT and CDR2 YNNKEL (reference sequence). The CDR3 totals 15 residues. Study-wide results and caveats: At study baseline, merely about 6 AZD1222 recipients were seropositive. Of spike-specific TCRs, nearly half reportedly target regions left unmutated in variants.

TCRdb keeps only in-frame clones here, not all; method: immunoSEQ multiplex PCR. This table holds approximately 110,000 clones, about 92% found once. In the case of this clone: Its antigen is not known.

The chain recombines TRBV3-1 (or the pseudogene TRBV3-2) with TRBJ2-2; 7 bases map to TRBD2. This specimen was peripheral blood, taken 28 days after the second AZD1222 dose. The sequence derives from an adult who received the AZD1222 COVID-19 vaccine. As DNA, the CDR3 is TGTGCCAGCAGCCACGGGACTAAAAACACCGGGGAGCTGTTTTTT. Amino acid sequence: CASSHGTKNTGELFF.